The text below deals with one T cell receptor (beta chain). The treatment was: randomized to nivolumab then ipilimumab (arm A) or the reverse (arm B). Live CD3+CD8+ CD19− CD56− cells were sorted from PBMCs. This sample was taken from a study of sequential checkpoint blockade in melanoma. The overall study: First-line arms were nivolumab then ipilimumab, or the reverse, randomized 1:1. After both sequences, patients received maintenance nivolumab.

The assay was immunoSEQ multiplex PCR, and TCRdb's table has in-frame clones only and misses some. The profile shows some 15,000 clones, 85% to 95% of them singletons. This CDR3 is 15 amino acids long. V dropped 0 bases and J dropped 2; count of bases not matched to a gene: 0. Germline lookup yields CDR1 PRHDT and CDR2 FYEKMQ (reference sequence). The specimen comprised CD8+ T cells sorted from blood (inferred from file names), sampled from a patient given nivolumab and ipilimumab in sequence. V usage is TRBV13 and J usage is TRBJ1-2; TRBD1 agrees at 10 bases. This receptor was identified in a human donor with melanoma. CDR3 nucleotide sequence: TGTGCCAGCAGCTTAGGGGGACAGGGGAACTATGGCTACACCTTC. Protein sequence: CASSLGGQGNYGYTF.